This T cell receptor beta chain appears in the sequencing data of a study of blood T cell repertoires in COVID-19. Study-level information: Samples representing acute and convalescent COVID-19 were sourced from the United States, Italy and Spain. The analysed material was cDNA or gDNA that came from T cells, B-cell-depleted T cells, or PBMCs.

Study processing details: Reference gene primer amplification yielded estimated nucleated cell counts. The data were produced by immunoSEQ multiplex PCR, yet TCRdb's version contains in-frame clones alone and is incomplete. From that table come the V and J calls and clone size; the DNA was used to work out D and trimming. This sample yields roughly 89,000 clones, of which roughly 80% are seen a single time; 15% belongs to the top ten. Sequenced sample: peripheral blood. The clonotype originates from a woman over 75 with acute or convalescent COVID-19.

CDR3 sequence: CASSYSPVMNTEAFF. DNA for the CDR3: TGTGCCAGCAGTTACTCACCAGTAATGAACACTGAAGCTTTCTTT. This chain links TRBV6-2 or TRBV6-3 with TRBJ1-1; no firm D call. This CDR3 is 15 amino acids long. V was shortened by 0 bases and J by 0 bases, with 8 bases between the two germline ends. The germline V gene encodes CDR1 MNHEY and CDR2 SVGEGT.